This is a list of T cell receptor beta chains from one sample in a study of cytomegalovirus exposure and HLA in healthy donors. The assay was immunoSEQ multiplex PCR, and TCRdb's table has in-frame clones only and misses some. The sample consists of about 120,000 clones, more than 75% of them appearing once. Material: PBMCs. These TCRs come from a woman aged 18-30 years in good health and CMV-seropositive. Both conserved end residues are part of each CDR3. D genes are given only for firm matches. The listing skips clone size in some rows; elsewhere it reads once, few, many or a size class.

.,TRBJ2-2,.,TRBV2,CASSETGTATGELFF,TGTGCCAGCAGTGAGACCGGGACTGCGACCGGGGAGCTGTTTTTT
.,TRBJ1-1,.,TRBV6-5,CASSYTWGSNTEAFF,TGTGCCAGCAGTTACACCTGGGGCTCAAACACTGAAGCTTTCTTT
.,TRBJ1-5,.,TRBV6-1,CASTDGGRGQPQHF,TGTGCCAGCACCGACGGGGGGAGAGGCCAGCCCCAGCATTTT
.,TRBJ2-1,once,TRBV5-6,CASSRLGIDNEQFF,TGTGCCAGCAGCCGACTAGGCATAGACAATGAGCAGTTCTTC
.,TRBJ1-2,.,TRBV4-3,CASSQDPSGFPYGYTF,TGCGCCAGCAGCCAAGATCCGTCGGGATTCCCCTATGGCTACACCTTC
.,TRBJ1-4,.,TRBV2,CASSVRGSNEKLFF,TGTGCCAGCAGTGTAAGGGGTTCTAATGAAAAACTGTTTTTT
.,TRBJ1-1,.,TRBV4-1,CASSPPPGNTEAFF,TGCGCCAGCAGCCCCCCTCCGGGGAACACTGAAGCTTTCTTT
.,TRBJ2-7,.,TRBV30,CAWAGRSYEQYF,TGTGCCTGGGCGGGACGATCCTACGAGCAGTACTTC
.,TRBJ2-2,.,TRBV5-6,CASSWGVRSNTGELFF,TGTGCCAGCAGCTGGGGGGTGAGGAGTAACACCGGGGAGCTGTTTTTT
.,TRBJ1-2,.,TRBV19,CASSIEARGGYTF,TGTGCCAGTAGTATAGAGGCCAGGGGAGGCTACACCTTC
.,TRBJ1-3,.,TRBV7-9,CASVRGGPSGNTIYF,TGTGCCAGCGTAAGGGGGGGACCAAGCGGAAACACCATATATTTT
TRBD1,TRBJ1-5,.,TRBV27,CASSLKQGRHQPQHF,TGTGCCAGCAGTTTAAAACAGGGGAGGCATCAGCCCCAGCATTTT
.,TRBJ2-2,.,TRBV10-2,CASKEQGYTGELFF,TGCGCCAGCAAGGAACAGGGATACACCGGGGAGCTGTTTTTT
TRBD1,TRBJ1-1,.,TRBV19,CASSIARDRVFF,TGTGCCAGTAGTATAGCGCGGGACAGGGTTTTCTTT
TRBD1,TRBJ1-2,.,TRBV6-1,CASKQTGDNNYGYTF,TGTGCCAGCAAGCAGACAGGGGACAACAACTATGGCTACACCTTC
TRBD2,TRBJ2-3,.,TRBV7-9,CASSPYGGASGRTDTQYF,TGTGCCAGCAGCCCGTATGGTGGGGCTAGCGGTCGCACAGATACGCAGTATTTT
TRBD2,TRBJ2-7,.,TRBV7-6,CASSFTSGGGSYEQYF,TGTGCCAGCAGCTTCACTAGCGGGGGGGGCTCCTACGAGCAGTACTTC
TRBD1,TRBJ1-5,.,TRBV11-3,CASSGQGGNQPQHF,TGTGCCAGCAGCGGACAGGGAGGGAATCAGCCCCAGCATTTT
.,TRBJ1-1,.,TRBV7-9,CASSYRVGSGGTEAFF,TGTGCCAGCAGCTACCGAGTCGGCTCCGGGGGGACTGAAGCTTTCTTT
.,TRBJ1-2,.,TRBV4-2,CASSQDEDSSRGYTF,TGTGCCAGCAGCCAAGATGAAGACTCTAGCCGCGGCTACACCTTC
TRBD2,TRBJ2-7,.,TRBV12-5,CASGLVAAGENEQYF,TGTGCTAGTGGTTTGGTAGCGGCGGGAGAGAACGAGCAGTACTTC
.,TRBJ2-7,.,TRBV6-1,CASRRTVEQYF,TGTGCCAGCAGAAGGACAGTCGAGCAGTACTTC